Each of the 9 T cell receptor beta chains below was sequenced from the same sample in a study of blood T cell repertoires in COVID-19. The repertoire was sequenced with immunoSEQ multiplex PCR; TCRdb's copy has only in-frame clones and lacks some. The sample includes roughly 200,000 clones, around 82% of them seen just once. Source material: peripheral blood. The receptors were gathered from a woman aged 70-85 years with acute or convalescent COVID-19.

The V gene is TRBV7-8, the J gene TRBJ2-5, with 8 bases aligning to TRBD2. The CDR3 has 15 residues. The J segment lost 3 bases and the V segment lost 3 bases, leaving 6 bases of the junction unmatched. Germline V gene sequence: CDR1 SGHVS, CDR2 FQNEAQ. CDR3 sequence reads: CASSFSSGSEETQYF. CDR3 DNA: TGTGCCAGCAGCTTCTCAAGCGGGAGTGAAGAGACCCAGTACTTC.

The chain employs TRBV28 and TRBJ2-7; 9 positions agree with TRBD1. Germline trimming cut 5 bases from V and 6 bases from J; bases unmatched to any gene: 8. There are 14 residues in the CDR3. The germline V gene has CDR1 MDHEN and CDR2 SYDVKM. The CDR3 region has the DNA TGTGCCAGCAGTCCGGGACAGGGTTTTACCGAGCAGTACTTC. Translation: CASSPGQGFTEQYF.

The V and J genes are TRBV11-2 and TRBJ2-1; no firm D call. Germline V gene lookup returns CDR1 SGHAT and CDR2 FQNNGV. The ends were cut back, 5 bases at V and 8 bases at J, with 10 bases in the middle. This CDR3 has 12 amino acids. The CDR3 sequence is CASSPPSDEQFF. For the CDR3, the DNA is TGTGCCAGCAGCCCCCCTAGTGATGAGCAGTTCTTC.

V usage is TRBV28 and J usage is TRBJ1-2; 8 bases fit TRBD1. Looked up from germline, CDR1 is MDHEN and CDR2 is SYDVKM. Unmatched junction bases numbered 6, after V lost 2 bases and J lost 4 bases. The CDR3 is 15 amino acids. CDR3 region: CASSLGGQDRYGYTF. The CDR3 DNA reads TGTGCCAGCAGTTTAGGGGGACAGGACCGCTATGGCTACACCTTC.

Regarding this clone: Germline and junction disagree at one end, which may indicate a read error. The chain couples TRBV3-1 (or the pseudogene TRBV3-2) to TRBJ1-2, with 9 bases that match TRBD1. This CDR3 has 16 residues. Germline V gene sequence: CDR1 LGHDT, CDR2 YNNKEL (reference sequence). Written as DNA, the CDR3 is TGTGCCAGCAGCCAAGGGTCGGGACAGGGTGTTTATGGCCACACCTTC. Its protein product is CASSQGSGQGVYGHTF.

The V and J genes are TRBV28 and TRBJ2-5; D is perhaps TRBD2 (5 bases). Germline CDR1 and CDR2: MDHEN and SYDVKM. The CDR3 totals 13 residues. V was trimmed by 4 bases and J by 5 bases, leaving 11 bases between them. CDR3 amino acids: CASSWYGKETQYF. CDR3 DNA: TGTGCCAGCAGTTGGTACGGGAAGGAGACCCAGTACTTC.

The rearrangement uses TRBV4-1 and TRBJ2-1, with D uncertain. The CDR3 runs 15 residues. V was cut by 4 bases and J by 2 bases, with 12 bases left in between. Germline V lookup: CDR1 MGHRA, CDR2 YSYEKL. The DNA of the CDR3 is TGCGCCAGCAGCCGCTCCGAGAGTACCTACAATGAGCAGTTCTTC. It codes for CASSRSESTYNEQFF.

This clone was counted a single time. The V gene is TRBV27, the J gene TRBJ2-3, with D perhaps TRBD2 (6 bases). Germline CDR1 MNHEY, CDR2 SMNVEV (reference sequence). V was pared by 5 bases and J by 0 bases, with 6 bases between. CDR3 length equals 13 residues. The CDR3 reads CASSSGSTDTQYF. CDR3 sequence (DNA): TGTGCCAGCAGTAGCGGGAGCACAGATACGCAGTATTTT.

The gene calls are TRBV5-6 and TRBJ1-4; tentative D call: TRBD1 (6 bases). Germline V gene lookup returns CDR1 SGHDT and CDR2 YYEEEE. V dropped 4 bases and J dropped 6 bases, with 16 bases sitting between them. The CDR3 loop spans 15 amino acids. The CDR3 nucleotides read TGTGCCAGCAGCGTGACAGGCGGGTCGGATGAAAAACTGTTTTTT. It translates to CASSVTGGSDEKLFF.